The next 19 T cell receptor beta chains were all read from a single sample in a study of blood T cell repertoires in COVID-19. Method: immunoSEQ multiplex PCR; TCRdb's copy keeps in-frame clones and lacks some. The sample shows about 230,000 clones, about 79% of them seen only once. Sequencing used peripheral blood. The receptors originated from a man in his forties who had recovered from COVID-19.

The chain is built from TRBV19 and TRBJ2-4; D possibly corresponds to TRBD2 (6 bases). The V gene's germline CDR1 is LNHDA and CDR2 SQIVND (reference sequence). V gave up 4 bases and J gave up 2 bases, with 12 bases separating them. The CDR3 loop spans 15 amino acids. This chain's CDR3 is CASSTGGRTKNIQYF. In DNA, the CDR3 is TGTGCCAGTAGTACCGGGGGTAGGACCAAAAACATTCAGTACTTC.

The V and J genes are TRBV29-1 and TRBJ2-5; D is ambiguous. There are 11 residues in the CDR3. Looked up from germline, CDR1 is SQVTM and CDR2 is ANQGSEA. V was pared by 4 bases and J by 5 bases, with 8 bases between. The CDR3 nucleotides are TGCAGCGTTGTACCGGAGGAGACCCAGTACTTC. It yields the protein CSVVPEETQYF.

This clone was counted a single time. J is TRBJ1-1 and V is TRBV3-1 (or the pseudogene TRBV3-2); D is ambiguous. The germline CDR1 and CDR2 sequences are LGHDT and YNNKEL (reference sequence). The length of the CDR3 is 14 residues. Trimming took off 1 base at V and 6 bases at J, with 12 bases between the two ends. CDR3: CASSQGGGFSEAFF. CDR3 in DNA: TGTGCCAGCAGCCAAGGGGGAGGGTTCTCTGAAGCTTTCTTT.

This clone was picked up one time. V usage is TRBV9 and J usage is TRBJ2-3; 12 nucleotides line up with TRBD1. V trimming: 3 bases; J trimming: 5 bases; junction bases outside the gene matches: 4. Germline V gives CDR1 SGDLS, CDR2 YYNGEE. CDR3 length: 15 residues. The CDR3 region has the DNA TGTGCCAGCAGCGGGGGACAGGGGGCAATAGATACGCAGTATTTT. It translates to CASSGGQGAIDTQYF.

This clone was counted a few times. This chain connects TRBV7-9 to TRBJ2-3; 11 bases map to TRBD1. This CDR3 contains 17 residues. Germline lookup yields CDR1 SEHNR and CDR2 FQNEAQ (reference sequence). V gave up 4 bases and J gave up 3 bases; unmatched junction bases: 9. CDR3 nucleotides: TGTGCCAGCAGCTCCCCTCAGAGGGACAGGGGGACAGATACGCAGTATTTT. Encoded protein: CASSSPQRDRGTDTQYF. The entire variable domain, with the rest obtained from reference TRBV7-9 and TRBJ2-3, is as follows: DTGVSQNPRHKITKRGQNVTFRCDPISEHNRLYWYRQTLGQGPEFLTYFQNEAQLEKSRLLSDRFSAERPKGSFSTLEIQRTEQGDSAMYLCASSSPQRDRGTDTQYFGPGTRLTVL.

This chain connects TRBV27 to TRBJ2-7; 8 bases align to TRBD2. Looked up from germline, CDR1 is MNHEY and CDR2 is SMNVEV (reference sequence). The V and J ends lost 2 bases and 6 bases, in that order; junction bases with no gene match: 6. The CDR3 covers 14 residues. The CDR3 loop is CASSLIGGAVEQYF. In nucleotides, the CDR3 is TGTGCCAGCAGTTTAATCGGGGGGGCCGTCGAGCAGTACTTC.

CDR3 coding DNA: TGTGCCAGCAGTGTGGAGATCTACGAGCAGTACTTC. Amino acid sequence: CASSVEIYEQYF. The rearrangement uses TRBV2 and TRBJ2-7; no reliable D call. The germline gives CDR1 SNHLY, CDR2 FYNNEI. The germline V and J ends were trimmed by 4 bases and 3 bases, with 7 bases remaining between them. The CDR3 has 12 amino acids.

This clone has more than one count but fewer than ten. This chain joins TRBV19 and TRBJ1-2, with unresolved D. The CDR3 is 13 amino acids. V lost 10 bases to trimming and J lost 0 bases, with 12 bases between them. Germline CDR1 LNHDA, CDR2 SQIVND (reference sequence). CDR3 sequence (DNA): TGTGCCACGGGCGGGATTTCTAACTATGGCTACACCTTC. Translated, it gives CATGGISNYGYTF.

This chain links TRBV5-5 with TRBJ1-1; the D is unclear. The CDR3 is made up of 13 amino acids. Between the trimmed V and J ends, which lost 2 bases and 2 bases, there was a span of 7 bases. Germline V gene data show CDR1 as SGHKS and CDR2 as YYEKEE (reference sequence). In DNA, the CDR3 is TGTGCCAGCAGCTTATTTTCTAACACTGAAGCTTTCTTT. Protein sequence: CASSLFSNTEAFF.

The chain links TRBV5-4 to TRBJ2-1; 7 nucleotides agree with TRBD2. CDR3 length: 18 amino acids. V was pared by 0 bases and J by 2 bases, with 11 bases of the junction left unmatched. CDR1 SGHNT and CDR2 YYREEE come from the germline V gene (reference sequence). CDR3 region: CASSLVPMTSPPYNEQFF. The CDR3, as DNA: TGTGCCAGCAGCTTGGTTCCCATGACTAGCCCCCCCTACAATGAGCAGTTCTTC.

This chain connects TRBV19 to TRBJ2-3; weak D call: TRBD2 (6 bases). V lost 5 bases to trimming and J lost 4 bases, with 10 bases between them. From germline, CDR1 is LNHDA and CDR2 SQIVND (reference sequence). This CDR3 is 13 amino acids long. CDR3 DNA: TGTGCCAGTAGTCTGACTAGGGCAGATACGCAGTATTTT. This encodes CASSLTRADTQYF.

J is TRBJ2-3 and V is TRBV4-3; 10 bases line up with TRBD2. Germline V gene lookup returns CDR1 LGHNA and CDR2 YSLEER. There are 17 residues in the CDR3. V shed 0 bases, J shed 4 bases, and the junction held 7 bases outside the gene matches. The CDR3 DNA is TGCGCCAGCAGCCAAGATCTAGCGGGAGCGGAGGCAGATACGCAGTATTTT. Amino acids: CASSQDLAGAEADTQYF.

The CDR3 DNA follows: TGTGCCAGCAGCCAAGATCGGACGGGAGTAACTGGGGCCAACGTCCTGACTTTC. It yields the protein CASSQDRTGVTGANVLTF. This chain uses TRBV3-1 (or the pseudogene TRBV3-2) with TRBJ2-6; D might be TRBD2 (6 bases). Trimming removed 0 bases from V and 2 bases from J, with 14 bases in between. Germline CDR1 reads LGHDT; CDR2 reads YNNKEL (reference sequence). The CDR3 has 18 amino acids.

This chain uses TRBV19 with TRBJ1-5; TRBD1 matches at 7 bases. This CDR3 is built from 18 residues. Trimming cost V 4 bases and J 0 bases; bases outside gene matches: 12. Germline loops: CDR1 LNHDA, CDR2 SQIVND (reference sequence). CDR3 loop: CASSKGTAGSYSNQPQHF. The DNA of the CDR3 is TGTGCCAGTAGTAAAGGGACAGCAGGGTCCTATAGCAATCAGCCCCAGCATTTT.

V is TRBV4-1 and J is TRBJ2-3, with 8 bases matching TRBD2. The CDR3 is made up of 14 amino acids. The germline V gene encodes CDR1 MGHRA and CDR2 YSYEKL. Trimming at V came to 4 bases and at J to 1 base, leaving 1 base not matched to a gene. CDR3 nucleotides: TGCGCCAGCAGCCCCGGGGGGGGCACAGATACGCAGTATTTT. Translating gives CASSPGGGTDTQYF.

This clone was seen only once. The chain joins TRBV7-9 to TRBJ2-1; 16 bases are a match to TRBD2. Germline V gene lookup returns CDR1 SEHNR and CDR2 FQNEAQ (reference sequence). The junction had 6 bases not matched to a gene; V was cut back by 5 bases and J by 5 bases. CDR3 size: 17 residues. The CDR3 here is CASSPGTSGGANNEQFF. The CDR3 coding sequence is TGTGCCAGCAGCCCAGGGACTAGCGGGGGGGCTAACAATGAGCAGTTCTTC.

The rearrangement links TRBV9 to TRBJ2-7; no firm D call. The germline CDR1 and CDR2 sequences are SGDLS and YYNGEE. There are 14 residues in the CDR3. Trimming removed 4 bases at V and 3 bases at J, with 14 bases between. The CDR3 sequence is CASSPSLSFYEQYF. CDR3 nucleotide sequence: TGTGCCAGCAGCCCCTCACTCTCGTTCTACGAGCAGTACTTC.

Comments on this clone: A junction boundary mismatches the germline segment, possibly from a read error. The V gene is TRBV4-3, the J gene TRBJ1-4, with TRBD1 matching over 12 bases. Germline V gene sequence: CDR1 LGHNA, CDR2 YSLEER. The CDR3 consists of 17 residues. In DNA form, the CDR3 reads TGCGCCAGCAGGCAAGGGACAGGGGGCGCGGCTAATGAAAAACTGTTTTTT. Its translation: CASRQGTGGAANEKLFF.

The chain links TRBV4-3 to TRBJ2-1; 7 positions match TRBD2. CDR1 and CDR2 from the germline V gene are LGHNA and YSLEER. This CDR3 has 16 amino acids. V was pared by 3 bases and J by 1 base, with 6 bases of the junction left unmatched. CDR3: CASSHRRGDSYNEQFF. The DNA of the CDR3 is TGCGCCAGCAGCCACCGCCGGGGGGATTCCTACAATGAGCAGTTCTTC.